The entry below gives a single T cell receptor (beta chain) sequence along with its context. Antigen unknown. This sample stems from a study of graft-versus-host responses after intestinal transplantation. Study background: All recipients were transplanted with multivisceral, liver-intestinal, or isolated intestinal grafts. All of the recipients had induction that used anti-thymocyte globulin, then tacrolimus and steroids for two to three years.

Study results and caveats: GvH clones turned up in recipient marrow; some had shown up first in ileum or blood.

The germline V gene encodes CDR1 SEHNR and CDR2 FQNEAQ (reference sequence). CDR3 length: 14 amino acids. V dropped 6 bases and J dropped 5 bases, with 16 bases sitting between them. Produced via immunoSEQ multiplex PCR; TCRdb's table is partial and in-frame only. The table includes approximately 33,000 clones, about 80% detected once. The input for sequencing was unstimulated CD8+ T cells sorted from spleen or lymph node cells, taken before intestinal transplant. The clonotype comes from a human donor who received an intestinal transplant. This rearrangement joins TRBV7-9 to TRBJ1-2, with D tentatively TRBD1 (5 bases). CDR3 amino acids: CASRIELGVYGYTF. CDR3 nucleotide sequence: TGTGCCAGCAGGATCGAGTTAGGGGTATATGGCTACACCTTC.